This TCR beta chain was profiled in a study of blood T cell repertoires in COVID-19. How the authors handled the data: Amplification from reference gene primers served as the basis for estimated nucleated cell counts. The protocol was immunoSEQ multiplex PCR, while the TCRdb copy is restricted to in-frame clones and leaves out a portion. The D gene and trimming were derived from the DNA, and the V and J assignments and clone size from that table. The repertoire includes 300,000 to 400,000 clones, 80% to 90% of them detected once, and about 4.2% sits in the top ten. Germline V gene sequence: CDR1 LNHDA, CDR2 SQIVND (reference sequence). V dropped 2 bases and J dropped 1 base, with 9 bases sitting between them. This CDR3 is built from 15 residues.

The receptor was derived from a woman aged 40 to 55 with acute COVID-19. The V gene is TRBV19, the J gene TRBJ2-1; a weak D match, TRBD1 (6 bases). Input material: PBMCs or T cells enriched from blood (not recorded which). Here the CDR3 reads CASSIRGLSYNEQFF. CDR3 coding DNA: TGTGCCAGTAGTATAAGGGGGTTGTCCTACAATGAGCAGTTCTTC. Full variable domain (outside the CDR3, taken from reference TRBV19 and TRBJ2-1): DGGITQSPKYLFRKEGQNVTLSCEQNLNHDAMYWYRQDPGQGLRLIYYSQIVNDFQKGDIAEGYSVSREKKESFPLTVTSAQKNPTAFYLCASSIRGLSYNEQFFGPGTRLTVL.